This is a list of T cell receptor beta chains from one sample in a study of T cells in Graves' hyperthyroidism and ophthalmopathy. TCRdb processed the multiplex PCR reads anew with MiXCR; each CDR3 protein has one entry. The sample carries about 380,000 distinct CDR3 sequences, roughly 13% recorded once. The sample comprised blood. The receptors shown here come from a young man with Graves' hyperthyroidism that later progressed to Graves' ophthalmopathy. Both conserved end residues are part of each CDR3. D genes are given only for firm matches. Rows may omit the clone size; those that give it use once, few, many or a size class.

D	V	size	J	length	DNA	CDR3
-	TRBV11-3	many	TRBJ1-1	15	TGTGCCAGCAGCTTAGAGTCAGGAGTCAGGGCTGAAGCTTTCTTT	CASSLESGVRAEAFF
-	TRBV7-2	many	TRBJ2-7	14	TGTGCCAGCAGCTTCCGGGGGCGATCCTACGAGCAGTACTTC	CASSFRGRSYEQYF
-	TRBV11-1	few	TRBJ2-2	14	TGTGCCAGCAGCTTCATAGAGGGTTTCGGGGAGCTGTTTTTT	CASSFIEGFGELFF
TRBD1	TRBV6-1	many	TRBJ1-5	15	TGTGCCAGCAATGACAGGGGTGAAAGCAATCAGCCCCAGCATTTT	CASNDRGESNQPQHF
-	TRBV27	-	TRBJ1-5	14	TGTGCCAGCATTCAGCTATATAGCAATCAGCCCCAGCATTTT	CASIQLYSNQPQHF
TRBD2	TRBV28	many	TRBJ2-7	22	TGTGCCAGCAGTATTTACGGGCCTTTTACCCAACAGACTAGCGGGCGTCACTACGAGCAGTACTTC	CASSIYGPFTQQTSGRHYEQYF
-	TRBV5-1	-	TRBJ2-3	17	TGCGCCAGCAGCTTGGCCATCCCGGGATTCAGAACAGATACGCAGTATTTT	CASSLAIPGFRTDTQYF
-	TRBV29-1	few	TRBJ1-2	13	TGCAGCGTACGGGACCGAAATAACTATGGCTACACCTTC	CSVRDRNNYGYTF
TRBD1	TRBV28	-	TRBJ1-4	14	TGTGCCAGCAGTCCACCAGGGGGCGATGAAAAACTGTTTTTT	CASSPPGGDEKLFF
-	TRBV13	many	TRBJ2-7	14	TGTGCCAGCAGCTTATTGGGCAACACCTACGAGCAGTACTTC	CASSLLGNTYEQYF
-	TRBV9	-	TRBJ1-3	18	TGTGCCAGCAGCGTAGGGGCGGTCGGGACGCTGTCCGGAAACACCATATATTTT	CASSVGAVGTLSGNTIYF
TRBD1	TRBV19	-	TRBJ1-2	15	TGTGCCAGTAGTATAGACTCCGGGACAGACTATGGCTACACCTTC	CASSIDSGTDYGYTF
-	TRBV19	few	TRBJ1-5	14	TGTGCCAGTAGTATATCGGGCATTAATCAGCCCCAGCATTTT	CASSISGINQPQHF
TRBD2	TRBV9	few	TRBJ2-3	18	TGTGCCAGCAGCGTACAACTAGCGGGGGGGCCTAGCACAGATACGCAGTATTTT	CASSVQLAGGPSTDTQYF
-	TRBV30	many	TRBJ1-1	12	TGTGCCTCGGTAGTCGACGGGACTGAAGCTTTCTTT	CASVVDGTEAFF
TRBD2	TRBV3-1	few	TRBJ2-7	15	TGTGCCAGCATTGGGCTAGCGGGGGGTTCCTACGAGCAGTACTTC	CASIGLAGGSYEQYF
TRBD1	TRBV4-1	few	TRBJ1-6	15	TGCGCCAGCAGCCTTGACAGGGCAGGTAATTCACCCCTCCACTTT	CASSLDRAGNSPLHF
TRBD2	TRBV4-1	few	TRBJ2-2	14	TGCGCCAGCAGCCAACCAGGGGTTAGCGGGGATCTGTTTTTT	CASSQPGVSGDLFF
TRBD2	TRBV3-1	many	TRBJ2-5	17	TGTGCCAGCAGCCCGGGGACTAGCGGGGGGGCCTGGGAGACCCAGTACTTC	CASSPGTSGGAWETQYF
TRBD2	TRBV20-1	-	TRBJ2-3	15	TGCAGTGCTTCTACTAGCGCCAGTGGCACAGATACGCAGTATTTT	CSASTSASGTDTQYF
-	TRBV19	few	TRBJ2-7	16	TGTGCCAGTAGTAGGGCCTTTTGGGGATTAACCTACGAGCAGTACTTC	CASSRAFWGLTYEQYF
TRBD2	TRBV3-1	-	TRBJ2-5	15	TGTGCCAGCAGTCAGAGCGGGGGGGCCTTGGAGACCCAGTACTTC	CASSQSGGALETQYF
-	TRBV19	-	TRBJ2-4	14	TGTGCCAGTAGTATATCGGGAACCAAAAACATTCAGTACTTC	CASSISGTKNIQYF